Following are 31 T cell receptor beta chains from one sample sequenced in a study of beta chain features in type 1 diabetes. Every bit of the isolated RNA underwent reverse transcription, so sequencing read expressed TCRB transcripts. TCRdb keeps only in-frame clones here, not all; method: immunoSEQ multiplex PCR. This table has about 220,000 clones, approximately 10% appearing once. Sequencing was performed on central memory CD4+ T cells from blood. The receptors originated from a man aged 18-30 years in good health.

This clone has a handful of counts. The chain uses TRBV15 and TRBJ2-1; no clear D. The CDR3 runs 15 residues. Germline CDR1 reads LNHNV; CDR2 reads YYDKDF (reference sequence). V lost 0 bases, J lost 1 base, and 7 bases lay in between. CDR3 in DNA: TGTGCCACCAGCAGAGATCCCTCTTCCTACAATGAGCAGTTCTTC. Translated: CATSRDPSSYNEQFF.

This rearrangement joins TRBV5-6 to TRBJ1-1, with TRBD1 matching 7 bases. Germline assignment: CDR1 SGHDT and CDR2 YYEEEE. CDR3 length equals 16 residues. V shed 1 base and J 0 bases; nucleotides not matched to a gene: 6. The CDR3 region has the DNA TGTGCCAGCAGCTTGCGGCAGGGGGTAGTGAACACTGAAGCTTTCTTT. Protein: CASSLRQGVVNTEAFF.

The chain carries TRBV27 and TRBJ2-1, with TRBD2 matching over 7 bases. Per germline, CDR1 MNHEY and CDR2 SMNVEV (reference sequence). This CDR3 has 15 amino acids. J lost 5 bases, V lost 0 bases, and 4 bases had no gene match. This chain's CDR3 is CASSLSSGWDNEQFF. The CDR3 bases are TGTGCCAGCAGTTTATCTAGCGGGTGGGACAATGAGCAGTTCTTC.

The V call is TRBV20-1, the J call TRBJ1-2; D is unclear. CDR1 and CDR2 (germline): DFQATT, SNEGSKA (reference sequence). This CDR3 has 10 residues. The CDR3: CTAAGDRYTF. The CDR3 region has the DNA TGCACCGCGGCCGGGGATCGCTACACCTTC.

This rearrangement joins TRBV7-2 to TRBJ2-1; possibly TRBD2 for D (5 bases). The CDR3 length is 13 residues. CDR1 is SGHTA, CDR2 FQGNSA, per germline. Between the trimmed V and J ends, which lost 7 bases and 9 bases, there was a span of 16 bases. CDR3 sequence reads: CASTPRRLGEQFF. The DNA of the CDR3 is TGTGCCAGCACCCCCCGGAGGCTTGGTGAGCAGTTCTTC. Complete variable domain (other parts from reference TRBV7-2 and TRBJ2-1): GAGVSQSPSNKVTEKGKDVELRCDPISGHTALYWYRQSLGQGLEFLIYFQGNSAPDKSGLPSDRFSAERTGGSVSTLTIQRTQQEDSAVYLCASTPRRLGEQFFGPGTRLTVL.

This clone was recorded a few times. This sample includes further DNA sequences coding for the same CDR3. The chain joins TRBV28 to TRBJ2-5; TRBD2 agrees at 8 bases. The CDR3 has 14 amino acids. With 5 bases clipped from V and 4 bases from J, the junction kept 6 bases outside the gene matches. Germline V lookup: CDR1 MDHEN, CDR2 SYDVKM. CDR3 residues: CASSPLAGRETQYF. CDR3 DNA: TGTGCCAGCAGTCCGTTAGCGGGAAGAGAGACCCAGTACTTC.

Points on this clone: An end of the junction does not agree with germline; a read error may underlie this. The chain is built from TRBV7-2 and TRBJ2-5, with D possibly being TRBD2 (6 bases). Germline V gene data show CDR1 as SGHTA and CDR2 as FQGNSA. There are 15 residues in the CDR3. CDR3 nucleotides: TGCGCCAGCAGCCTCACGGGGGACGCAGCAGAGACCCAGTACTTC. It yields the protein CASSLTGDAAETQYF.

Comments on this clone: This CDR3 is also generated by other DNA sequences in the sample. The V gene is TRBV9, the J gene TRBJ2-5; D not resolved. The CDR3 extends over 15 amino acids. Trimming cost V 0 bases and J 2 bases, with 11 bases left between them. Germline-derived CDR1 and CDR2 are SGDLS and YYNGEE. The CDR3, as DNA: TGTGCCAGCAGCGTAGCGCCGTCGGCACAAGAGACCCAGTACTTC. This encodes CASSVAPSAQETQYF.

V gene TRBV7-3 combines with J gene TRBJ1-2, with 9 bases lining up with TRBD1. Per the germline V gene, CDR1 is SGHTA and CDR2 is FQGTGA. The CDR3 is 15 residues long. The V gene end was trimmed by 5 bases and the J gene end by 1 base; junction bases not matched to a gene: 5. The CDR3 bases are TGTGCCAGCAGCCCCGGGACAGGGATTAACTATGGCTACACCTTC. It yields the protein CASSPGTGINYGYTF. The variable domain in full, with the rest retrieved from reference TRBV7-3 and TRBJ1-2, is GAGVSQTPSNKVTEKGKYVELRCDPISGHTALYWYRQSLGQGPEFLIYFQGTGAADDSGLPNDRFFAVRPEGSVSTLKIQRTERGDSAVYLCASSPGTGINYGYTFGSGTRLTVV.

In this sample, this clone turned up a few times. The gene calls are TRBV10-3 and TRBJ1-1; 7 bases match TRBD1. Germline V lookup: CDR1 ENHRY, CDR2 SYGVKD. The CDR3 has 16 residues. V shed 0 bases, J shed 2 bases, and the junction held 6 bases outside the gene matches. The CDR3 loop is CAISESGGGVNTEAFF. In nucleotides, the CDR3 is TGTGCCATCAGTGAGTCGGGAGGGGGCGTCAACACTGAAGCTTTCTTT.

This clone was observed a few times. The gene calls are TRBV7-2 and TRBJ1-4; D is uncertain. Per the germline V gene, CDR1 is SGHTA and CDR2 is FQGNSA. The ends were cut back, 2 bases at V and 5 bases at J, with 9 bases in the middle. The CDR3 runs 14 residues. This chain's CDR3 is CASSLKGRNEKLFF. The DNA for the CDR3 is TGTGCCAGCAGCTTAAAGGGCCGAAATGAAAAACTGTTTTTT.

V and J are TRBV18 and TRBJ2-7; 7 bases are a match to TRBD2. Germline CDR1 KGHSH, CDR2 LQKENI. The CDR3 is made up of 13 amino acids. The J segment lost 4 bases and the V segment lost 5 bases, leaving 5 bases of the junction unmatched. The CDR3: CASSGGDGYEQYF. DNA of the CDR3: TGTGCCAGCTCAGGGGGGGACGGTTACGAGCAGTACTTC.

The V gene is TRBV19, the J gene TRBJ2-3, with 7 bases lining up with TRBD2. The CDR3 length is 17 residues. Germline V lookup: CDR1 LNHDA, CDR2 SQIVND (reference sequence). V lost 3 bases and J lost 2; bases outside the gene matches: 11. The CDR3 loop is CASSILAVGKDTDTQYF. The DNA of the CDR3 is TGTGCCAGTAGTATCCTAGCGGTCGGGAAAGACACAGATACGCAGTATTTT.

This sequence joins TRBV7-3 and TRBJ2-5; D is ambiguous. The V and J ends lost 7 bases and 7 bases respectively, with 7 bases between them. The CDR3 runs to 10 residues. Germline V gives CDR1 SGHTA, CDR2 FQGTGA. The CDR3 spells CASTSVTQYF. In DNA, the CDR3 is TGTGCCAGCACCTCTGTGACCCAGTACTTC.

This clone appeared a few times. The chain employs TRBV2 and TRBJ2-4, with D possibly being TRBD2 (6 bases). V was clipped by 4 bases and J by 4 bases, with 8 bases between them. Germline V lookup: CDR1 SNHLY, CDR2 FYNNEI. The CDR3 covers 13 residues. The DNA for the CDR3 is TGTGCCAGCAGTGTTGCGGGGAAAAACATTCAGTACTTC. This sequence encodes CASSVAGKNIQYF.

This sequence joins TRBV6-1 and TRBJ2-1, with D perhaps TRBD1 or TRBD2 (5 bases each). Trimming took off 4 bases at V and 5 bases at J, with 15 bases between the two ends. The CDR3 spans 15 residues. Germline V gene data show CDR1 as MNHNS and CDR2 as SASEGT. The CDR3 coding sequence is TGTGCCAGCAGTGGGGAGACAGCCGGTCACAATGAGCAGTTCTTC. Encoded protein: CASSGETAGHNEQFF.

The sample holds a few counts of this clone. This chain uses TRBV7-3 with TRBJ2-1, with 7 bases that match TRBD2. Trimming cost V 5 bases and J 7 bases; bases outside gene matches: 11. Germline V gives CDR1 SGHTA, CDR2 FQGTGA. The CDR3 totals 15 residues. CDR3 nucleotides: TGTGCCAGCAGCCCTCTGGCGCGGGAGACGAATGAGCAGTTCTTC. Residues: CASSPLARETNEQFF.

This clone was counted a few times. The chain uses TRBV2 and TRBJ1-4; D not certain. Germline CDR1 SNHLY, CDR2 FYNNEI. V dropped 4 bases and J dropped 8 bases, with 8 bases sitting between them. This CDR3 has 12 amino acids. CDR3 sequence (DNA): TGTGCCAGCAGTGGAGCCCAGGAAAAACTGTTTTTT. Protein product: CASSGAQEKLFF.

The CDR3 protein is CASSPVRGRNEKLFF. The CDR3 coding sequence is TGTGCCAGCAGCCCCGTCCGGGGGAGAAATGAAAAACTGTTTTTT. The rearrangement uses TRBV14 and TRBJ1-4; a weak D match, TRBD1 (5 bases). CDR1 SGHDN and CDR2 FVKESK come from the germline V gene. The CDR3 runs to 15 residues. V gave up 4 bases and J gave up 5 bases, with 14 bases separating them. The full variable domain, rest sourced from reference TRBV14 and TRBJ1-4, is EAGVTQFPSHSVIEKGQTVTLRCDPISGHDNLYWYRRVMGKEIKFLLHFVKESKQDESGMPNNRFLAERTGGTYSTLKVQPAELEDSGVYFCASSPVRGRNEKLFFGSGTQLSVL.

V usage is TRBV2 and J usage is TRBJ1-2; possibly TRBD1 for D (5 bases). V dropped 4 bases and J dropped 2 bases, with 11 bases sitting between them. The CDR3 contains 14 residues. The germline gives CDR1 SNHLY, CDR2 FYNNEI. CDR3 loop: CASSAGPGNYGYTF. The CDR3 region has the DNA TGTGCCAGCAGTGCTGGTCCAGGGAACTATGGCTACACCTTC.

This clone appeared many times. The rearrangement uses TRBV21-1 and TRBJ2-7; the table's D gene call, TRBD1, was not cross checked with the DNA. TRBV21-1 is reported as a pseudogene. This CDR3 has 18 amino acids. The CDR3 spells CASSQGGQEPPSSYEQYF. DNA of the CDR3: TGTGCCAGCTCCCAGGGGGGACAAGAACCTCCATCTTCCTACGAGCAGTACTTC.

The chain couples TRBV7-2 to TRBJ2-7, with 10 bases lining up with TRBD1. The junction had 10 bases not matched to a gene; V was cut back by 5 bases and J by 6 bases. Germline CDR1 and CDR2: SGHTA and FQGNSA. This CDR3 region has 15 residues. The CDR3 loop reads CASSPVGTGAGEQYF. The CDR3 DNA follows: TGTGCCAGCAGCCCAGTCGGGACAGGGGCCGGCGAGCAGTACTTC.

The table lists this clone with a few counts. The gene calls are TRBV7-2 and TRBJ2-3; 16 bases agree with TRBD2. CDR1 and CDR2 (germline): SGHTA, FQGNSA. The trim removed 5 bases at V and 4 bases at J, leaving 9 bases unmatched. This CDR3 is 18 amino acids long. The CDR3, as DNA: TGTGCCAGCAGCACTCCGGGACTAGCGGGAGGGCCGCCAGATACGCAGTATTTT. Residues: CASSTPGLAGGPPDTQYF. Variable domain in full (rest from reference TRBV7-2 and TRBJ2-3): GAGVSQSPSNKVTEKGKDVELRCDPISGHTALYWYRQSLGQGLEFLIYFQGNSAPDKSGLPSDRFSAERTGGSVSTLTIQRTQQEDSAVYLCASSTPGLAGGPPDTQYFGPGTRLTVL.

The chain recombines TRBV4-2 with TRBJ2-7; D is possibly TRBD1 (5 bases). V was pared by 5 bases and J by 5 bases, with 13 bases between. The germline V gene encodes CDR1 LGHNA and CDR2 YNFKEQ. The CDR3 spans 13 residues. CDR3 sequence reads: CASSSGRANEQYF. CDR3 nucleotides: TGTGCCAGCAGCTCAGGCAGGGCCAACGAGCAGTACTTC.

This clone was seen a handful of times. The J gene is TRBJ2-6, the V gene TRBV18, with D tentatively TRBD2 (5 bases). The CDR3 sequence is 15 residues long. CDR1 and CDR2 from the germline V gene are KGHSH and LQKENI. With 6 bases removed from V and 4 bases from J, the gap between germline ends came to 13 bases. The CDR3 DNA follows: TGTGCCAGCTCGCGGGCCCTGGGAGGGGCCAACGTCCTGACTTTC. Protein: CASSRALGGANVLTF.

J is TRBJ2-1 and V is TRBV5-6; D perhaps matches TRBD2 (6 bases). The ends were cut back, 0 bases at V and 2 bases at J, with 12 bases in the middle. The CDR3 contains 16 residues. CDR1 is SGHDT, CDR2 YYEEEE, per germline. The CDR3 loop reads CASSLGGLETYNEQFF. CDR3 coding DNA: TGTGCCAGCAGCTTGGGGGGACTCGAAACCTACAATGAGCAGTTCTTC.

The chain uses TRBV5-1 and TRBJ1-3; D is possibly TRBD1 (5 bases). CDR3 length: 13 amino acids. Deletions cut 4 bases from V and 3 bases from J, with 8 bases between. Germline V CDR1 and CDR2: SGHRS, YFSETQ. CDR3 protein: CASSLTDGNTIYF. DNA for the CDR3: TGCGCCAGCAGCCTGACAGATGGAAACACCATATATTTT.

This clone was counted only a few times. CDR3 bases: TGTGCCAGCTCACCACGAACAGGCCCCAACACCGGGGAGCTGTTTTTT. This encodes CASSPRTGPNTGELFF. The chain links TRBV18 to TRBJ2-2; D is possibly TRBD1 (5 bases). The CDR3 contains 16 residues. V lost 1 base and J 2 bases, leaving 11 bases between the germline ends. Germline V lookup: CDR1 KGHSH, CDR2 LQKENI.

The gene calls are TRBV5-6 and TRBJ1-2; D remains ambiguous. The length of the CDR3 is 13 residues. Trimming took off 4 bases at V and 0 bases at J, with 7 bases between the two ends. The germline V gene encodes CDR1 SGHDT and CDR2 YYEEEE. This chain's CDR3 is CASSLGPNYGYTF. The DNA of the CDR3 is TGTGCCAGCAGCCTGGGTCCTAACTATGGCTACACCTTC.

The genes are TRBV15 and TRBJ1-3; TRBD1 might be the D (6 bases). This CDR3 is built from 14 residues. V lost 8 bases, J lost 3 bases, and 14 bases lay in between. Germline CDR1 LNHNV, CDR2 YYDKDF (reference sequence). CDR3 nucleotides: TGTGCCACCGCGACAGGTTTGGTTGGAAACACCATATATTTT. Translating gives CATATGLVGNTIYF.

This clone was detected ten times or more. This chain uses TRBV25-1 with TRBJ2-2; D is perhaps TRBD1 (5 bases). CDR1 MGHDK and CDR2 SYGVNS come from the germline V gene. Trimming cost V 3 bases and J 7 bases, with 12 bases left between them. The CDR3 covers 14 residues. The CDR3 loop is CASSEDKRSGELFF. Written as DNA, the CDR3 is TGTGCCAGCAGTGAGGACAAGAGGAGCGGGGAGCTGTTTTTT.